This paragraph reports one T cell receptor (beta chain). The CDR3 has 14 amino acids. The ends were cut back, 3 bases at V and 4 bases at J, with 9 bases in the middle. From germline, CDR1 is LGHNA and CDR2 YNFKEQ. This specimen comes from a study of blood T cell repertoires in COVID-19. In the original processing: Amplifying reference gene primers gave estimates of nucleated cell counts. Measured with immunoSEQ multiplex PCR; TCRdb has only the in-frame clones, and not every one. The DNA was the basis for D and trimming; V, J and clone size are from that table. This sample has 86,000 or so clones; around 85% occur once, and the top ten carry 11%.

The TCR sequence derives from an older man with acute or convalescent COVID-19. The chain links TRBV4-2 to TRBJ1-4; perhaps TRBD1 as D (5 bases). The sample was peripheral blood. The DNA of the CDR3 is TGTGCCAGCAGCCAGGGGCAGGGTAATGAAAAACTGTTTTTT. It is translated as CASSQGQGNEKLFF.